This paragraph reports one TCR beta chain. This entry belongs to a study of blood T cells in healthy people across ages. V trimming: 2 bases; J trimming: 4 bases; junction bases outside the gene matches: 4. The germline V gene has CDR1 MGHRA and CDR2 YSYEKL. This CDR3 is built from 15 residues. A second PCR, run for roughly 7 to 11 cycles, used a sample-barcoded 5' primer plus a J-beta primer mix. TCRdb recomputed calls from the 5' RACE reads with MiXCR, one row per CDR3 protein. The sample holds over 1,300,000 distinct CDR3 sequences, 59% seen once. The sequenced sample consisted of blood. The TCR comes from a man between 18 and 29 years old in good health. The chain has TRBV4-1 and TRBJ2-7; 11 bases fit TRBD2. The CDR3 spells CASSQITSGGYEQYF. The CDR3 DNA reads TGCGCCAGCAGCCAAATCACTAGCGGGGGATACGAGCAGTACTTC.